This T cell receptor beta chain was found in a study of PD-L1 blockade in urothelial cancer. Looking at the study overall: Among blood samples, the median T cell count was approximately 150,000.

Germline CDR1 reads SGHRS; CDR2 reads YFSETQ. The CDR3 runs to 15 residues. The ends lost 3 bases at V and 4 bases at J; junction bases unmatched: 5. Only in-frame clones appear in the TCRdb table, and some are missing; sequencing was by immunoSEQ multiplex PCR. The sample gives 85,000 to 95,000 clones, around 89% of which show up once; 0.85% to 1% is in the top ten. This clone was detected once. This sample's time point: pretreatment peripheral blood. V gene TRBV5-1 combines with J gene TRBJ2-1; 9 nucleotides agree with TRBD1. This clonotype was obtained from a woman of 80 years or more with urothelial cancer. Sequences were derived from PBMCs, sampled around atezolizumab (anti-PD-L1) treatment. CDR3 in DNA: TGCGCCAGCAGCTCCGGGACAGGGCGTTACAATGAGCAGTTCTTC. It encodes CASSSGTGRYNEQFF.